This T cell receptor beta chain was identified during a study of T-cell reconstitution after alpha-beta-depleted transplantation in children. As it was prepared, the TCRbeta library received unique molecular identifiers. TCRdb re-called the PCR reads through MiXCR, storing one row per CDR3 protein. The sample records 150,000 to 250,000 distinct CDR3 sequences, roughly 15% being singletons. The CDR3 totals 16 residues. The V end lost 4 bases, the J end lost 2 bases, and 15 bases lay between the germline ends. The germline V gene encodes CDR1 SGHKS and CDR2 YYEKEE (reference sequence). This clonotype was seen a few times.

The origin of this receptor is a human donor who donated a stem cell graft to a child with acute lymphoblastic leukemia. The chain uses TRBV5-5 and TRBJ1-4; D remains unclear. This specimen consisted of PBMCs from the stem cell graft donor, obtained from the stem cell graft. The CDR3 coding sequence is TGTGCCAGCAGCGCAGGTCGTCGGATTACTAATGAAAAACTGTTTTTT. This encodes CASSAGRRITNEKLFF.